The 26 T cell receptor beta chains given below trace back to one sample, sequenced in a study of metastatic and nonmetastatic thyroid tumors. TCRdb reprocessed the PCR reads using MiXCR. The sample lists some 54,000 clones; approximately 15% were seen once. All patients were treatment-naive before thyroid surgery. The material sequenced was blood. The receptors come from a female donor with papillary thyroid cancer or a benign thyroid nodule (not recorded which). Some clones in this sample may be carry-over from other donors' samples.

This clone was detected many times. V gene TRBV14 combines with J gene TRBJ2-1; the D call may be TRBD1 or TRBD2 (5 bases each). Trimming removed 3 bases at V and 8 bases at J, with 17 bases between. CDR1 and CDR2 from the germline V gene are SGHDN and FVKESK. The CDR3 runs 15 residues. The CDR3 DNA reads as TGTGCCAGCAGCCACGGGAAGGGGTTGTTTTATGAGCAGTTCTTC. It codes for CASSHGKGLFYEQFF.

Ten or more counts support this clone. Relative to the germline gene, one junction end is altered; a read error may explain this. The chain uses TRBV7-7 and TRBJ2-3; 8 nucleotides line up with TRBD2. Germline loops: CDR1 SSHAT, CDR2 FNYEAQ (reference sequence). This CDR3 is built from 15 residues. DNA of the CDR3: TGTGCTAGCAGCCCCGGACTAGCCGCCACAGATACGCAGTATTTT. Translation gives CASSPGLAATDTQYF.

A word on this clone: The germline gene is not matched at one end of the junction; a read error may be the cause. At the DNA level, this CDR3 is encoded by other sequences in the same sample as well. The chain employs TRBV24-1 and TRBJ2-2, with D possibly matching TRBD2 (5 bases). The CDR3 runs to 19 residues. Germline V gene lookup returns CDR1 KGHDR and CDR2 SFDVKD. The CDR3 protein is CATSDPRAVVLAEPGELFF. The CDR3 DNA reads TGTGCCACCAGTGATCCCCGAGCGGTAGTCCTCGCGGAGCCCGGCGAGCTGTTTTTT.

The chain carries TRBV27 and TRBJ2-7, with TRBD1 matching over 7 bases. The trim removed 5 bases at V and 2 bases at J, leaving 6 bases unmatched. CDR3 length equals 14 residues. The germline V gene has CDR1 MNHEY and CDR2 SMNVEV (reference sequence). CDR3 protein: CASSPTGITYEQYF. The CDR3, as DNA: TGTGCCAGCAGTCCGACAGGGATCACCTACGAGCAGTACTTC.

This chain joins TRBV29-1 and TRBJ2-7, with a tentative D call TRBD2 (7 bases). Trimming shortened V by 5 bases and J by 6 bases, and 20 bases separated the two germline ends. The CDR3 loop spans 14 amino acids. CDR1 and CDR2 from the germline V gene are SQVTM and ANQGSEA. The CDR3 here is CSVSLVGGGFEQYF. Here the CDR3 DNA reads TGCAGCGTTTCCCTGGTAGGGGGGGGGTTCGAGCAGTACTTC.

This clone was seen only a few times. Since a much larger clone is just one base distant, this may be a read error. The chain has TRBV18 and TRBJ2-1; D gene uncertain. CDR3 length: 14 amino acids. V was cut by 6 bases and J by 0 bases, with 9 bases left in between. Germline CDR1 is KGHSH and CDR2 is LQKENI. The CDR3 loop reads CASSPRLSYNEQFF. CDR3 DNA sequence: TGTGCCAGCTCCCCCCGGCTCTCCTACAATGAGCAGTTCTTC.

This clone came up a few times. A much larger clone differs from this one at a single base, so this may be a read error. This chain uses TRBV5-6 with TRBJ2-2; D is undetermined. Germline CDR1 is SGHDT and CDR2 is YYEEEE. This CDR3 region has 13 residues. The V end was cut by 4 bases, the J end by 7 bases, with 11 bases between. Here the CDR3 reads CASSPNPGGELFF. In DNA, the CDR3 is TGTGCCAGCAGCCCGAACCCGGGCGGGGAGCTGTTTTTT.

This clone was seen ten or more times. The chain joins TRBV12-3 or TRBV12-4 to TRBJ2-1, with unresolved D. The CDR3 is 23 residues long. The ends were cut back, 3 bases at V and 0 bases at J, with 33 bases in the middle. CDR3 DNA sequence: TGTGCCAGCAGTTTGATGGTGGGAAGACAACCTTGGGTCGGGCCCACCTCCTACAATGAGCAGTTCTTC. Encoded protein: CASSLMVGRQPWVGPTSYNEQFF.

The table lists this clone with a count of one. The chain recombines TRBV4-1 with TRBJ1-5; possibly TRBD1 for D (5 bases). V was pared by 1 base and J by 2 bases, with 6 bases between. CDR1 MGHRA and CDR2 YSYEKL come from the germline V gene. The CDR3 is made up of 14 amino acids. CDR3 region: CASSQVTGNQPQHF. CDR3 DNA: TGCGCCAGCAGCCAAGTGACAGGCAATCAGCCCCAGCATTTT.

By proportion, this clone is medium-sized. The chain carries TRBV12-3 or TRBV12-4 and TRBJ2-7, with D tentatively TRBD2 (5 bases). V was clipped by 3 bases and J by 6 bases, with 15 bases between them. The CDR3 consists of 14 residues. CDR3: CASSLLASHSEQYF. The DNA of the CDR3 is TGTGCCAGCAGTTTGTTAGCGAGTCACTCCGAGCAGTACTTC.

This clone has only a few counts. The chain has TRBV10-2 and TRBJ2-6; D is unclear. The CDR3 runs 18 residues. Trimming removed 0 bases at V and 0 bases at J, with 12 bases between. Germline loops: CDR1 WSHSY, CDR2 SAAADI. The CDR3 region is CASSESDKLHSGANVLTF. Written as DNA, the CDR3 is TGCGCCAGCAGTGAGTCAGACAAACTCCACTCTGGGGCCAACGTCCTGACTTTC.

Ten or more counts support this clone. The V call is TRBV20-1, the J call TRBJ2-7; D perhaps matches TRBD2 (5 bases). The V end was cut by 5 bases, the J end by 0 bases, with 14 bases between. The CDR3 contains 14 residues. CDR1 DFQATT and CDR2 SNEGSKA come from the germline V gene (reference sequence). Here the CDR3 DNA reads TGCAGTGCTCTGAAGGTGGGGAGCTCCTACGAGCAGTACTTC. Its protein is CSALKVGSSYEQYF.

Only a few counts were recorded for this clone. J is TRBJ2-7 and V is TRBV6-1; D not resolved. Germline lookup yields CDR1 MNHNS and CDR2 SASEGT. This CDR3 contains 11 residues. Trimming took 1 base from V and 3 from J, leaving 1 base between them. This chain's CDR3 is CASSEGYEQYF. The DNA for the CDR3 is TGTGCCAGCAGTGAAGGCTACGAGCAGTACTTC.

This clone was found many times. The rearrangement joins TRBV19 to TRBJ1-2; a possible D gene is TRBD1 (6 bases). Trimming shortened V by 5 bases and J by 0 bases, and 13 bases separated the two germline ends. CDR1 and CDR2 (germline): LNHDA, SQIVND (reference sequence). CDR3 length: 15 amino acids. The CDR3 DNA is TGTGCCAGTAGTCTTCGACAGGTAGCTAACTATGGCTACACCTTC. Translation gives CASSLRQVANYGYTF.

The V and J genes are TRBV20-1 and TRBJ2-7; TRBD1 or TRBD2 may be the D gene (5 bases each). The germline V gene encodes CDR1 DFQATT and CDR2 SNEGSKA (reference sequence). The CDR3 covers 13 residues. The V end was cut by 5 bases, the J end by 1 base, with 12 bases between. The CDR3 is CSAYSGLSYEQYF. The CDR3 DNA is TGCAGTGCTTACTCGGGGCTTTCCTACGAGCAGTACTTC.

This clone was seen a handful of times. A clone one base away is much larger, so this may be a read error. The chain carries TRBV12-3 or TRBV12-4 and TRBJ2-1; 11 bases are a match to TRBD2. This CDR3 has 14 amino acids. With 2 bases clipped from V and 14 bases from J, the junction kept 8 bases outside the gene matches. CDR3 sequence reads: CASSLKTSGSVKFF. For the CDR3, the DNA is TGTGCCAGCAGTTTAAAAACTAGCGGGAGCGTGAAGTTCTTC.

A remark on this clone: This is likely a read error, given that the CDR3 carries no conserved phenylalanine or tryptophan at its end. This chain connects TRBV25-1 to TRBJ2-7; D possibly uses TRBD1 or TRBD2 (5 bases each). CDR1 MGHDK and CDR2 SYGVNS come from the germline V gene. CDR3 length: 14 residues. V was clipped by 1 base and J by 3 bases, with 10 bases between them. CDR3 in DNA: TGTGCCAGCAGTGAATTTGGGGGTGGCTACGAGCAGTACTCC. Protein sequence: CASSEFGGGYEQYS.

V usage is TRBV2 and J usage is TRBJ2-7; D is perhaps TRBD1 (6 bases). The CDR3 has 13 residues. CDR1 and CDR2 (germline): SNHLY, FYNNEI. V shed 5 bases and J shed 3 bases, with 11 bases lying between them. In DNA, the CDR3 is TGTGCCAGCAGTATGACAGGTAACTACGAGCAGTACTTC. Encoded protein: CASSMTGNYEQYF.

This clone was seen only once. Other DNA sequences in this sample translate to the same CDR3. CDR3 nucleotide sequence: TGCAGTGCCCCCCGTGCGGTAGTGCGGGAGCAGTACTTC. Amino acids: CSAPRAVVREQYF. This chain connects TRBV20-1 to TRBJ2-7, with unresolved D. In germline, CDR1 is DFQATT, CDR2 SNEGSKA (reference sequence). CDR3 length equals 13 residues. V lost 6 bases to trimming and J lost 7 bases, with 19 bases between them.

This clone has just a few counts. The chain employs TRBV27 and TRBJ2-3; unclear D gene. This CDR3 region has 17 residues. Germline V lookup: CDR1 MNHEY, CDR2 SMNVEV (reference sequence). V was cut by 7 bases and J by 6 bases, with 26 bases left in between. In DNA, the CDR3 is TGTGCCAGCACTCATGACCCCCCCCGACCGCTAACGGATACGCAGTATTTT. Encoded protein: CASTHDPPRPLTDTQYF.

The chain employs TRBV11-2 and TRBJ2-3; TRBD2 agrees at 8 bases. Germline V CDR1 and CDR2: SGHAT, FQNNGV. J gave up 3 bases and V 5 bases, and 7 bases lay outside the gene matches. This CDR3 has 15 amino acids. CDR3 protein: CASSPLSGGTDTQYF. Here the CDR3 DNA reads TGTGCCAGCAGCCCATTATCGGGAGGGACAGATACGCAGTATTTT.

This clone was recorded many times. The chain has TRBV27 and TRBJ2-6; D is perhaps TRBD1 (5 bases). The CDR3 runs to 17 residues. Germline V gene data show CDR1 as MNHEY and CDR2 as SMNVEV (reference sequence). V dropped 3 bases and J dropped 2 bases, with 14 bases sitting between them. CDR3 sequence reads: CASSFLPGFPGANVLTF. DNA for the CDR3: TGTGCCAGCAGTTTCCTCCCAGGGTTTCCTGGGGCCAACGTCCTGACTTTC.

As for this clone: A read error is possible here, since a much larger clone lies one base away. V usage is TRBV3-1 and J usage is TRBJ2-1; 10 nucleotides align to TRBD2. Germline V gene lookup returns CDR1 LGHDT and CDR2 YNNKEL (reference sequence). The junction had 9 bases not matched to a gene; V was cut back by 4 bases and J by 6 bases. The CDR3 sequence is 16 residues long. The CDR3 sequence: CASSPRPAGGSNEQFF. CDR3 nucleotide sequence: TGTGCCAGCAGCCCCCGACCAGCGGGAGGGAGCAATGAGCAGTTCTTC.

The table lists this clone with many counts. The rearrangement links TRBV19 to TRBJ1-2, with D hard to call. The germline CDR1 and CDR2 sequences are LNHDA and SQIVND (reference sequence). This CDR3 has 14 residues. V shed 6 bases and J shed 3 bases, with 14 bases lying between them. The DNA of the CDR3 is TGTGCCAGTAGGGGTAAGGGCCCCTACTATGGCTACACCTTC. Its translation is CASRGKGPYYGYTF.

In this sample, this clone turned up many times. V gene TRBV28 combines with J gene TRBJ2-7; D possibly corresponds to TRBD1 (5 bases). Germline V gives CDR1 MDHEN, CDR2 SYDVKM. V shed 5 bases and J shed 1 base, with 9 bases lying between them. The CDR3 covers 13 residues. CDR3 protein: CASSPQGSYEQYF. The CDR3 nucleotides are TGTGCCAGCAGTCCTCAGGGATCCTACGAGCAGTACTTC.

This clone was detected many times. The rearrangement joins TRBV11-2 to TRBJ2-2; either TRBD1 or TRBD2 may fit D (5 bases each). Germline CDR1 and CDR2: SGHAT and FQNNGV. Trimming removed 1 base from V and 1 base from J, with 7 bases in between. This CDR3 has 15 amino acids. CDR3 protein: CASSLGGWNTGELFF. As DNA, the CDR3 is TGTGCCAGCAGCTTAGGGGGGTGGAACACCGGGGAGCTGTTTTTT.